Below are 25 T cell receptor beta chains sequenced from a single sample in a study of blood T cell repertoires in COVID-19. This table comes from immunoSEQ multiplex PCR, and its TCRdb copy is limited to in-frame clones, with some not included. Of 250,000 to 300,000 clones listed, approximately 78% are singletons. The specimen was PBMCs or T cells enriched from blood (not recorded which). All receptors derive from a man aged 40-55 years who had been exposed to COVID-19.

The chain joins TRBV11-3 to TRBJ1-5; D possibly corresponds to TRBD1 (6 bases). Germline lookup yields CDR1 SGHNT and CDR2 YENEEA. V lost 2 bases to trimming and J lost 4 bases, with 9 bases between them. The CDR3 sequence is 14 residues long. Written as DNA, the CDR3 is TGTGCCAGCAGCTTATCAGGGGCGAATCAGCCCCAGCATTTT. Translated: CASSLSGANQPQHF.

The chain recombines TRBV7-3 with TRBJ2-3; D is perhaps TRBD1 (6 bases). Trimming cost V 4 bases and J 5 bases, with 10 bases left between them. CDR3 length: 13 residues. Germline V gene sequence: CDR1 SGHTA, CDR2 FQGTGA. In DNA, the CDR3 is TGTGCCAGCAGCTCCCTAGGGGGAGATACGCAGTATTTT. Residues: CASSSLGGDTQYF.

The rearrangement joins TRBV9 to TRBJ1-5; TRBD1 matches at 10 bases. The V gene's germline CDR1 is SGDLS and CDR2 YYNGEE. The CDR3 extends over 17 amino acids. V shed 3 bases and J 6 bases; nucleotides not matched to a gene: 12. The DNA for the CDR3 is TGTGCCAGCAGCGCCGGCCCCGGGACAGGGGTCGGTCAGCCCCAGCATTTT. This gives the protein CASSAGPGTGVGQPQHF.

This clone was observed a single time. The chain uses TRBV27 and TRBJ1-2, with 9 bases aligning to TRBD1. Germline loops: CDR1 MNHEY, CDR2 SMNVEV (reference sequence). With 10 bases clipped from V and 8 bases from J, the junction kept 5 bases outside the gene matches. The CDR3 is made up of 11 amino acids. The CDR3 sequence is CATGTGPGYTF. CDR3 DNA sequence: TGTGCCACCGGGACAGGGCCGGGCTACACCTTC.

CDR3: CSVWGLAGGPSNGELFF. DNA of the CDR3: TGCAGCGTTTGGGGACTAGCGGGAGGGCCTTCCAACGGGGAGCTGTTTTTT. The V and J genes are TRBV29-1 and TRBJ2-2, with 16 positions matching TRBD2. J lost 7 bases, V lost 5 bases, and 10 bases had no gene match. CDR1 and CDR2 from the germline V gene are SQVTM and ANQGSEA. The CDR3 extends over 17 amino acids.

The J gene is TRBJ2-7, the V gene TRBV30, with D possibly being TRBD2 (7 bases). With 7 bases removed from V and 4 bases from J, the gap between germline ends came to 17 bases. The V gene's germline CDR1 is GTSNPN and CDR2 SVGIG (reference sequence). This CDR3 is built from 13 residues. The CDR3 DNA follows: TGTGCCTTGGGGGGCGGGAGTGGTTACGAGCAGTACTTC. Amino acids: CALGGGSGYEQYF.

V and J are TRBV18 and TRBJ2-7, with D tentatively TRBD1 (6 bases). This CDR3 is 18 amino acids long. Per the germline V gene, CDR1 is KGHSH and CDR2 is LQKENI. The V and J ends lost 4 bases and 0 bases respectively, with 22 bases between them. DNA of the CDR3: TGTGCCAGCTCACTACAAGGAAACAGGGATTCCCTCTCCTACGAGCAGTACTTC. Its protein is CASSLQGNRDSLSYEQYF.

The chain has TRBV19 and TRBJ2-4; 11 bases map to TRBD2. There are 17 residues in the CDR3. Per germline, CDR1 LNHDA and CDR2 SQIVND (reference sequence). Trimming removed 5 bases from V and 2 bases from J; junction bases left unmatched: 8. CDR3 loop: CASSVSGRAVSKNIQYF. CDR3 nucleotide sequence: TGTGCCAGTAGTGTTAGCGGGAGGGCCGTTTCCAAAAACATTCAGTACTTC. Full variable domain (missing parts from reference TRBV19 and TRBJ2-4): DGGITQSPKYLFRKEGQNVTLSCEQNLNHDAMYWYRQDPGQGLRLIYYSQIVNDFQKGDIAEGYSVSREKKESFPLTVTSAQKNPTAFYLCASSVSGRAVSKNIQYFGAGTRLSVL.

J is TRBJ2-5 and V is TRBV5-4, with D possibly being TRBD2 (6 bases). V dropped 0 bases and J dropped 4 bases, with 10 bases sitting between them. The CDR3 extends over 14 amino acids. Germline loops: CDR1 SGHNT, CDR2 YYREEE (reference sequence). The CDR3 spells CASSLGLVRETQYF. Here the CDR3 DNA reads TGTGCCAGCAGCTTGGGACTAGTTCGAGAGACCCAGTACTTC.

The CDR3 region is CASSVNSVGELFF. The DNA of the CDR3 is TGTGCCAGCAGCGTAAATAGCGTCGGGGAGCTGTTTTTT. The chain employs TRBV9 and TRBJ2-2; D possibly corresponds to TRBD2 (5 bases). The germline V gene has CDR1 SGDLS and CDR2 YYNGEE. V was pared by 1 base and J by 7 bases, with 8 bases between. This CDR3 is 13 amino acids long.

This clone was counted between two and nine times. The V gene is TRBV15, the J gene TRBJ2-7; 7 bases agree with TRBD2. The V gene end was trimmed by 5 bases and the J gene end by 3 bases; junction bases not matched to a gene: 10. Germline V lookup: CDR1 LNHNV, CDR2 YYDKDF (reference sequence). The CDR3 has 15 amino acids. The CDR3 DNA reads TGTGCCACCAGCGGAAAAAGCGGGACCTACTACGAGCAGTACTTC. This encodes CATSGKSGTYYEQYF. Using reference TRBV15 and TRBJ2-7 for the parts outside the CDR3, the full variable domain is DAMVIQNPRYQVTQFGKPVTLSCSQTLNHNVMYWYQQKSSQAPKLLFHYYDKDFNNEADTPDNFQSRRPNTSFCFLDIRSPGLGDTAMYLCATSGKSGTYYEQYFGPGTRLTVT.

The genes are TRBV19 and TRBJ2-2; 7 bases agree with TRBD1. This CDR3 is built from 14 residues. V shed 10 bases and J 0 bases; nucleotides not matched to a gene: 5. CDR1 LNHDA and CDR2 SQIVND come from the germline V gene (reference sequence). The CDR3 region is CATMGQSNTGELFF. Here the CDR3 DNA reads TGTGCCACCATGGGACAGTCGAACACCGGGGAGCTGTTTTTT.

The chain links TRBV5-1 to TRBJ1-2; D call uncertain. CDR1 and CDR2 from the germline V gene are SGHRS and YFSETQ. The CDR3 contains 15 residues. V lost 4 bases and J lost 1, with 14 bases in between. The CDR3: CASSEKARDNYGYTF. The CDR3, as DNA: TGCGCCAGCAGCGAAAAGGCGAGGGATAACTATGGCTACACCTTC. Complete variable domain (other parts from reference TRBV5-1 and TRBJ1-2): KAGVTQTPRYLIKTRGQQVTLSCSPISGHRSVSWYQQTPGQGLQFLFEYFSETQRNKGNFPGRFSGRQFSNSRSEMNVSTLELGDSALYLCASSEKARDNYGYTFGSGTRLTVV.

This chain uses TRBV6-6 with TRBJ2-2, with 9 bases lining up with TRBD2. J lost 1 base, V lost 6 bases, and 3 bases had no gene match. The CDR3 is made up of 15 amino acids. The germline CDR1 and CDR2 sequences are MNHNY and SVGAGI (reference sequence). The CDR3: CASRLTSGNTGELFF. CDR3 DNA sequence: TGTGCCAGCAGACTGACTAGCGGGAACACCGGGGAGCTGTTTTTT.

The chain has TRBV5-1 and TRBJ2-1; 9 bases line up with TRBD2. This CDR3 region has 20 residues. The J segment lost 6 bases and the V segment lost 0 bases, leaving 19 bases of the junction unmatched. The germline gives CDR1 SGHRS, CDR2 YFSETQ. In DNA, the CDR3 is TGCGCCAGCAGCTTGGATGCGGGAGGGTCCCGGTTCCTTGGCTCCAATGAGCAGTTCTTC. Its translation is CASSLDAGGSRFLGSNEQFF. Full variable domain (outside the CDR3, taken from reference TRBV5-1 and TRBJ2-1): KAGVTQTPRYLIKTRGQQVTLSCSPISGHRSVSWYQQTPGQGLQFLFEYFSETQRNKGNFPGRFSGRQFSNSRSEMNVSTLELGDSALYLCASSLDAGGSRFLGSNEQFFGPGTRLTVL.

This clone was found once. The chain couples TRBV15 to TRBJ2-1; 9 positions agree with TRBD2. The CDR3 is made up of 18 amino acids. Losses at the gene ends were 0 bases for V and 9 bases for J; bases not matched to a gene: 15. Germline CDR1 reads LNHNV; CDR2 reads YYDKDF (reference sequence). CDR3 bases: TGTGCCACCAGCAGAGATCTGGAGTCGCAACTAGCGGGTACTGAGCAGTTCTTC. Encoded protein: CATSRDLESQLAGTEQFF.

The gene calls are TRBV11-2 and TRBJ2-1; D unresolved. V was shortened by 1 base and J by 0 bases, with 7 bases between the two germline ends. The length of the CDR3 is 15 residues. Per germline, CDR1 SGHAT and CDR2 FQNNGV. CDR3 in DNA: TGTGCCAGCAGCTTAGGTTTATTCTCCTACAATGAGCAGTTCTTC. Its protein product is CASSLGLFSYNEQFF.

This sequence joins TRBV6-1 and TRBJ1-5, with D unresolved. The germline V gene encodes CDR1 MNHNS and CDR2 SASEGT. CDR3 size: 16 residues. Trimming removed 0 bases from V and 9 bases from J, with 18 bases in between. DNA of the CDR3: TGTGCCAGCAGTGAAGCGAGGGAAAATCCCCGTCGGCCCCAGCATTTT. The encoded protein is CASSEARENPRRPQHF.

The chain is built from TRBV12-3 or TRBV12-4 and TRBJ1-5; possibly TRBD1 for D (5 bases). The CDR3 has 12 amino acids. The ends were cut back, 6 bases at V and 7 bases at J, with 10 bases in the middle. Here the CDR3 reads CASSTPGQPQHF. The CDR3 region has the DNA TGTGCCAGCAGCACTCCAGGGCAGCCCCAGCATTTT.

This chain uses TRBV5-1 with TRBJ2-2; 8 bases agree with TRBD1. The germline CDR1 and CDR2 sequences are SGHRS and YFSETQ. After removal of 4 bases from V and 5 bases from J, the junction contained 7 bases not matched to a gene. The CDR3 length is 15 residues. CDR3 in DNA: TGCGCCAGCAGCATCAGGGGGCGCGGGACCGGGGAGCTGTTTTTT. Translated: CASSIRGRGTGELFF.

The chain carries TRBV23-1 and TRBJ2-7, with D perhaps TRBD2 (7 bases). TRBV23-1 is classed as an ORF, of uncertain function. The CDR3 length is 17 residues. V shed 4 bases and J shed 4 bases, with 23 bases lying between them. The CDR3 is CASSPRTGGRKPYEQYF. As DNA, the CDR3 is TGCGCCAGCAGTCCCAGGACGGGGGGCCGGAAACCTTACGAGCAGTACTTC.

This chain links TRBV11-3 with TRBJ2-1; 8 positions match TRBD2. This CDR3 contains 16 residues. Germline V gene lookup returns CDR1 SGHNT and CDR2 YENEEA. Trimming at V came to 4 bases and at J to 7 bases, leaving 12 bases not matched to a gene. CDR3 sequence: CASSSLGAGGWNEQFF. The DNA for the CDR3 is TGTGCCAGCAGCTCCTTGGGGGCGGGAGGTTGGAATGAGCAGTTCTTC.

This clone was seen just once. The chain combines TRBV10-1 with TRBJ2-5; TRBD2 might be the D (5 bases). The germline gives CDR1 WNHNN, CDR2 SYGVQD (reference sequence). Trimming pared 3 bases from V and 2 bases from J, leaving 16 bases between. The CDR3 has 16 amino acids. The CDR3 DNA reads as TGCGCCAGCAGTGATAGTCGGGATGTGCTACAAGAGACCCAGTACTTC. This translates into CASSDSRDVLQETQYF.

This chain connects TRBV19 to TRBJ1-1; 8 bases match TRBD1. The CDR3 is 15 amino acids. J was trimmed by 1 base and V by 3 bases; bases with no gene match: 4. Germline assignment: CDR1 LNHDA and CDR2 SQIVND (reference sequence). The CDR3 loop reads CASSIGGTGNTEAFF. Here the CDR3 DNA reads TGTGCCAGTAGTATTGGCGGGACAGGGAACACTGAAGCTTTCTTT.

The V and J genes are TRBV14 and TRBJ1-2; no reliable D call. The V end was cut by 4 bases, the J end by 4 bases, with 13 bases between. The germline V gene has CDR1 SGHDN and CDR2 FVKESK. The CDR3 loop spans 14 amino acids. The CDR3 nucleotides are TGTGCCAGCAGCCCCGGGAGGTCCTCCTATGGCTACACCTTC. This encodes CASSPGRSSYGYTF.